The 21 T cell receptor beta chains below were found in one sample sequenced in a study of technical replicates of blood from a few donors. Assay: immunoSEQ multiplex PCR; the TCRdb copy retains only in-frame clones and omits some. Counted here are more than 65,000 clones, approximately 94% occurring once; the ten biggest clones make up 0.25%. The sample taken for sequencing was T cells isolated from PBMCs. The receptors derive from a human donor in good health.

In DNA form, the CDR3 reads TGCGCCAGCAGTCGGGGAGGATCTAATGAAAAACTGTTTTTT. Translating gives CASSRGGSNEKLFF. The chain couples TRBV4-1 to TRBJ1-4; D is unresolved. This CDR3 has 14 amino acids. Trimming shortened V by 6 bases and J by 3 bases, and 11 bases separated the two germline ends. Germline V lookup: CDR1 MGHRA, CDR2 YSYEKL.

This clone has a handful of counts. The rearrangement uses TRBV2 and TRBJ2-1; 15 bases align to TRBD2. The CDR3 consists of 15 residues. Germline lookup yields CDR1 SNHLY and CDR2 FYNNEI. V was pared by 4 bases and J by 6 bases, with 1 base of the junction left unmatched. CDR3 in DNA: TGTGCCAGCAGTGGGGGACTAGCGGGAGGCAATGAGCAGTTCTTC. Residues: CASSGGLAGGNEQFF.

The chain joins TRBV7-9 to TRBJ1-1; D is unclear. Looked up from germline, CDR1 is SEHNR and CDR2 is FQNEAQ (reference sequence). This CDR3 is built from 14 residues. Trimming stripped 9 bases from V and 8 bases from J, with 22 bases between. The CDR3 DNA is TGTGCCAGTACCCTTCGGTTTGCGAGTGAGGAAGCTTTCTTT. Its translation: CASTLRFASEEAFF.

V usage is TRBV18 and J usage is TRBJ1-5, with 7 bases lining up with TRBD1. The V gene end was trimmed by 3 bases and the J gene end by 2 bases; junction bases not matched to a gene: 4. The CDR3 is 15 residues long. In germline, CDR1 is KGHSH, CDR2 LQKENI. CDR3 sequence: CASSPTGSGNQPQHF. As DNA, the CDR3 is TGTGCCAGCTCACCGACAGGGAGTGGCAATCAGCCCCAGCATTTT.

The chain is built from TRBV5-1 and TRBJ1-2; 8 positions match TRBD1. Germline V CDR1 and CDR2: SGHRS, YFSETQ. J gave up 0 bases and V 4 bases, and 5 bases lay outside the gene matches. This CDR3 region has 15 residues. The CDR3 DNA reads as TGCGCCAGCAGCATAGGGACAGGTTCTAACTATGGCTACACCTTC. Translating gives CASSIGTGSNYGYTF. The full variable domain, with the rest looked up from reference TRBV5-1 and TRBJ1-2, is KAGVTQTPRYLIKTRGQQVTLSCSPISGHRSVSWYQQTPGQGLQFLFEYFSETQRNKGNFPGRFSGRQFSNSRSEMNVSTLELGDSALYLCASSIGTGSNYGYTFGSGTRLTVV.

This sequence joins TRBV2 and TRBJ1-3, with 7 nucleotides matching TRBD1. The CDR3 length is 15 residues. Looked up from germline, CDR1 is SNHLY and CDR2 is FYNNEI. Trimming removed 6 bases from V and 0 bases from J; junction bases left unmatched: 5. The CDR3 reads CASSQYRGSGNTIYF. CDR3 bases: TGTGCCAGCAGCCAGTACAGGGGCTCTGGAAACACCATATATTTT.

The V gene is TRBV5-1, the J gene TRBJ2-1, with D perhaps TRBD2 (6 bases). Between the trimmed V and J ends, which lost 0 bases and 2 bases, there was a span of 12 bases. Per the germline V gene, CDR1 is SGHRS and CDR2 is YFSETQ. The CDR3 totals 16 residues. This CDR3 is CASSLDGGTTYNEQFF. Written as DNA, the CDR3 is TGCGCCAGCAGCTTGGATGGGGGGACCACCTACAATGAGCAGTTCTTC.

The rearrangement joins TRBV4-1 to TRBJ2-2; D not certain. The germline CDR1 and CDR2 sequences are MGHRA and YSYEKL. This CDR3 region has 13 residues. V dropped 1 base and J dropped 7 bases, with 7 bases sitting between them. The CDR3 is CASSQVPDGELFF. The CDR3 coding sequence is TGCGCCAGCAGCCAAGTGCCAGACGGGGAGCTGTTTTTT.

The V gene is TRBV19, the J gene TRBJ1-2; D is undetermined. Trimming removed 7 bases from V and 8 bases from J, with 11 bases in between. Germline V gene data show CDR1 as LNHDA and CDR2 as SQIVND (reference sequence). This CDR3 is 11 amino acids long. CDR3 residues: CASNGRYGYTF. CDR3 in DNA: TGTGCCAGTAATGGGAGGTACGGCTACACCTTC.

The V gene is TRBV4-1, the J gene TRBJ2-1, with D perhaps matching TRBD2 (6 bases). V gave up 0 bases and J gave up 0 bases, with 9 bases separating them. The germline V gene has CDR1 MGHRA and CDR2 YSYEKL. The CDR3 is 16 amino acids. The CDR3 here is CASSQDGGSSYNEQFF. CDR3 bases: TGCGCCAGCAGCCAAGATGGAGGGAGCTCCTACAATGAGCAGTTCTTC.

J is TRBJ1-6 and V is TRBV7-9, with a tentative D call TRBD1 (6 bases). The CDR3 has 15 amino acids. Germline CDR1 is SEHNR and CDR2 is FQNEAQ (reference sequence). The ends were cut back, 4 bases at V and 7 bases at J, with 14 bases in the middle. The DNA of the CDR3 is TGTGCCAGCAGCTCTAGGGCAGGGGCCAATTCACCCCTCCACTTT. This codes for CASSSRAGANSPLHF.

V usage is TRBV19 and J usage is TRBJ2-2; TRBD2 might be the D (7 bases). Germline CDR1 LNHDA, CDR2 SQIVND (reference sequence). V dropped 0 bases and J dropped 7 bases, with 21 bases sitting between them. The CDR3 sequence is 18 residues long. The DNA for the CDR3 is TGTGCCAGTAGTATAGATCGGGCAGCGGGACACTATGTCGGGGAGCTGTTTTTT. Its protein is CASSIDRAAGHYVGELFF.

This clone has only one observation. V usage is TRBV11-2 and J usage is TRBJ2-7, with D perhaps TRBD1 (6 bases). CDR3 length equals 17 residues. Trimming shortened V by 4 bases and J by 3 bases, and 22 bases separated the two germline ends. Germline CDR1 SGHAT, CDR2 FQNNGV. CDR3 protein: CASSSNQLGRRGYEQYF. The CDR3 DNA reads as TGTGCCAGCAGCTCAAACCAGCTCGGGCGCAGGGGCTACGAGCAGTACTTC.

V gene TRBV6-5 combines with J gene TRBJ1-1, with D tentatively TRBD1 (5 bases). The germline V gene has CDR1 MNHEY and CDR2 SVGAGI. This CDR3 comprises 11 residues. V was shortened by 2 bases and J by 11 bases, with 9 bases between the two germline ends. CDR3 sequence reads: CASSYHGGAFF. The CDR3 nucleotides are TGTGCCAGCAGTTACCATGGGGGGGCTTTCTTT.

This rearrangement joins TRBV5-1 to TRBJ1-1; TRBD1 might be the D (6 bases). V was pared by 4 bases and J by 6 bases, with 25 bases between. CDR3 size: 17 residues. Per the germline V gene, CDR1 is SGHRS and CDR2 is YFSETQ. CDR3 bases: TGCGCCAGCAGCCCTTCTTCCACAGCACAGGGTTCGGCTGAAGCTTTCTTT. It translates to CASSPSSTAQGSAEAFF.

A single count supports this clone. V usage is TRBV2 and J usage is TRBJ2-7; 8 nucleotides align to TRBD1. V shed 6 bases and J 2 bases; nucleotides not matched to a gene: 12. Germline lookup yields CDR1 SNHLY and CDR2 FYNNEI. The CDR3 sequence is 16 residues long. The DNA for the CDR3 is TGTGCCAGCAGGTTCCGAGAGGGACAGGCAGCCTACGAGCAGTACTTC. This translates into CASRFREGQAAYEQYF.

J is TRBJ1-2 and V is TRBV28; TRBD1 agrees at 7 bases. Germline assignment: CDR1 MDHEN and CDR2 SYDVKM. V was pared by 3 bases and J by 4 bases, with 8 bases of the junction left unmatched. The CDR3 has 15 amino acids. The CDR3 DNA reads as TGTGCCAGCAGTTTTGGGGACAGATTGATCTATGGCTACACCTTC. It specifies CASSFGDRLIYGYTF.

V is TRBV7-9 and J is TRBJ2-2; tentative D call: TRBD2 (5 bases). The V end lost 5 bases, the J end lost 4 bases, and 14 bases lay between the germline ends. Germline-derived CDR1 and CDR2 are SEHNR and FQNEAQ (reference sequence). This CDR3 comprises 15 residues. CDR3 protein: CASSPDFLLTGELFF. Written as DNA, the CDR3 is TGTGCCAGCAGCCCGGACTTTTTGCTCACCGGGGAGCTGTTTTTT.

The J gene is TRBJ2-2, the V gene TRBV5-1; 10 bases match TRBD1. This CDR3 comprises 13 residues. CDR1 and CDR2 from the germline V gene are SGHRS and YFSETQ. The ends lost 8 bases at V and 3 bases at J; junction bases unmatched: 1. The CDR3 region has the DNA TGCGCCAGTGGACAGGGGGACACCGGGGAGCTGTTTTTT. Translating gives CASGQGDTGELFF.

The V call is TRBV5-1, the J call TRBJ1-2; a possible D gene is TRBD1 (5 bases). The CDR3 has 15 amino acids. Trimming cost V 5 bases and J 4 bases, with 18 bases left between them. Germline CDR1 reads SGHRS; CDR2 reads YFSETQ. CDR3 DNA: TGCGCCAGCAGACCCGCGGTCCAGGGAACCTATGGCTACACCTTC. It codes for CASRPAVQGTYGYTF.

This clone showed up just a few times. This chain connects TRBV29-1 to TRBJ1-1; 11 bases map to TRBD1. The V gene end was trimmed by 5 bases and the J gene end by 4 bases; junction bases not matched to a gene: 3. This CDR3 is 13 amino acids long. The germline V gene has CDR1 SQVTM and CDR2 ANQGSEA. CDR3 loop: CSVPGTGGTEAFF. In DNA form, the CDR3 reads TGCAGCGTTCCAGGGACAGGGGGCACTGAAGCTTTCTTT.